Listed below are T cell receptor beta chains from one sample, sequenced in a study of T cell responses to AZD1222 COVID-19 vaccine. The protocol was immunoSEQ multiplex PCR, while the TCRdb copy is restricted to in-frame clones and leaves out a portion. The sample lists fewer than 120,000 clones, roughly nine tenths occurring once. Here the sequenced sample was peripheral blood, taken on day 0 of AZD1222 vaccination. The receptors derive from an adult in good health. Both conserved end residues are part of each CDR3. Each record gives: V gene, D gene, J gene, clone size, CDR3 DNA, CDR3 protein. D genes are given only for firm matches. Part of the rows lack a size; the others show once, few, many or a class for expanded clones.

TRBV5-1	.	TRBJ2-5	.	TGCGCCAGCAGGGGGGCACAAGAGACCCAGTACTTC	CASRGAQETQYF
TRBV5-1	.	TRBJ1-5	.	TGCGCCAGCAGCTTGGCGGGCGGGGACGGTAATCAGCCCCAGCATTTT	CASSLAGGDGNQPQHF
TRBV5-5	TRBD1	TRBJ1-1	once	TGTGCCAGCAGCATCGACAGGGCGGGCACTGAAGCTTTCTTT	CASSIDRAGTEAFF
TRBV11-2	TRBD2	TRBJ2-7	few	TGTGCCAGCAGCCGCCTAGGACTAGCGGGAGTCAACTTCTACGAGCAGTACTTC	CASSRLGLAGVNFYEQYF
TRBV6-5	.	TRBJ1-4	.	TGTGCAGCCGGCAGGGCAAACGAAAAACTGTTTTTT	CAAGRANEKLFF
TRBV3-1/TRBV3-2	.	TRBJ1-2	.	TGTGCCAGCAGCCAAGATGTTACCCGTTATGGCTACACCTTC	CASSQDVTRYGYTF
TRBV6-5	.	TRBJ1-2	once	TGTGCCAGCAGCTACACCGGGTTAGTCTACACCTTC	CASSYTGLVYTF
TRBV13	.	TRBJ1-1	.	TGTGCCAGCAGCTTGAGATGGTCCGGATCCACTGAAGCTTTCTTT	CASSLRWSGSTEAFF
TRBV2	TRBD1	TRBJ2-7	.	TGTGCCAGCAGTGGACAGGGGAACTCCTACGAGCAGTACTTC	CASSGQGNSYEQYF
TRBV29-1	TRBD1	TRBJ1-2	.	TGCAGCGTTGGGGACAGGGTGTATGGCTACACCTTC	CSVGDRVYGYTF
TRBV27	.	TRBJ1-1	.	TGTGCCAGCAGTTCCACGGGATTCGCTGAAGCTTTCTTT	CASSSTGFAEAFF
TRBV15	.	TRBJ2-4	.	TGTGCCACCAGCCCAGGGGTGGAGGGGTTCATTCAGTACTTC	CATSPGVEGFIQYF
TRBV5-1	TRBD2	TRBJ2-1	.	TGCGCCAGCAGCTTGAAAGCGGGATCCAGTTTTGAGCAGTTCTTC	CASSLKAGSSFEQFF
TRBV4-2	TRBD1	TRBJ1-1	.	TGTGCCAGCGAAAAGGACAGGGAAGGCACTGAAGCTTTCTTT	CASEKDREGTEAFF
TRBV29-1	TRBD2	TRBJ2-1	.	TGCAGCGTCATACCCGGCACTAGCGGTTTCAATGAGCAGTTCTTC	CSVIPGTSGFNEQFF
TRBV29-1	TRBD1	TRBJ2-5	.	TGCAGCGCCAGCCCTTTTGGGACAGGGGCGAGAGAGACCCAGTACTTC	CSASPFGTGARETQYF
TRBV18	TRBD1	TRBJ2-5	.	TGTGCCAGCTCACCGCCTGGGACAGCTCCCGGGACCCAGTACTTC	CASSPPGTAPGTQYF
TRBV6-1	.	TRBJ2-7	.	TGTGCCAGCAGTGAATCGGCGAGAATCCTCTACGAGCAGTACTTC	CASSESARILYEQYF
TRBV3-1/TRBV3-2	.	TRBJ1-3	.	TGTGCCAGCAGTCCACAGGGTAGCTCTGGAAACACCATATATTTT	CASSPQGSSGNTIYF
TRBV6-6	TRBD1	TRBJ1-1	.	TGTGCCAGCCGATGGGGACAGGGTATTCCGGGCACTGAAGCTTTCTTT	CASRWGQGIPGTEAFF
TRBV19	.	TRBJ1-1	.	TGTGCCAGTAGTATAGATCGTGACACTGAAGCTTTCTTT	CASSIDRDTEAFF
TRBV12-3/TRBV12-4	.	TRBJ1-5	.	TGTGCCAGCAGTTTAGGAGGGGAGCAGCCCCAGCATTTT	CASSLGGEQPQHF
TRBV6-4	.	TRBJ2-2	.	TGTGCCAGCAGTGACTCGAGGGACACCGGGGAGCTGTTTTTT	CASSDSRDTGELFF
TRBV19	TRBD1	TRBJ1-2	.	TGTGCCAGTAGCGGACAGGGGTTCGGCTATGGCTACACCTTC	CASSGQGFGYGYTF
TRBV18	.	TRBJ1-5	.	TGTGCCAGCTCCCAGACCGATGGTGAGCCCCAGCATTTT	CASSQTDGEPQHF
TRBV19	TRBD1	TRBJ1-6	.	TGTGCCAGTAGCCAAAAAACACAGGGGGCTCGATCACCCCTCCACTTT	CASSQKTQGARSPLHF
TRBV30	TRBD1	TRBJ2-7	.	TGTGCCTGGAGTGGGGGACAGGGCTTCGGCGAGCAGTACTTC	CAWSGGQGFGEQYF
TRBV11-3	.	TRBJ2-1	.	TGTGCCAGCAGCCCTACCTGGAGCGGAAAAGCCTACAATGAGCAGTTCTTC	CASSPTWSGKAYNEQFF
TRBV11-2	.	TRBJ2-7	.	TGTGCCAGCAGCTCCCAACTCCCGGGTCCTTCCTACGAGCAGTACTTC	CASSSQLPGPSYEQYF
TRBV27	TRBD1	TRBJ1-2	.	TGTGCCAGCAGTCCAAGGACAGGGACCGGCTACACCTTC	CASSPRTGTGYTF
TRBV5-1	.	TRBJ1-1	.	TGCGCCAGCAGCTTGGCCCGGATACATTATACCGACACTGAAGCTTTCTTT	CASSLARIHYTDTEAFF
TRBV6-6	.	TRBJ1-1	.	TGTGCCAGCAGTATTACCGGGAGCCTGAACACTGAAGCTTTCTTT	CASSITGSLNTEAFF
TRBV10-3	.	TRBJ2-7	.	TGTGCCATCAGTGACAGGGACGGCGAGCAGTACTTC	CAISDRDGEQYF
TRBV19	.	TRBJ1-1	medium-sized	TGTGCCAGTAGTATAGGACAATTGAACACTGAAGCTTTCTTT	CASSIGQLNTEAFF
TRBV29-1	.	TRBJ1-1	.	TGCAGCGTTGAGGTAGGGTGGGACACTGAAGCTTTCTTT	CSVEVGWDTEAFF
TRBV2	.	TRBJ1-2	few	TGTGCCAGCAGCCTAGAGGGGGTTCGATTAGGTGGCTACACCTTC	CASSLEGVRLGGYTF
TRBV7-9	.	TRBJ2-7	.	TGTGCCAGCAGCTTAATTAAGAACGAGCAGTACTTC	CASSLIKNEQYF
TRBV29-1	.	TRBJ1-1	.	TGCAGCGTTGAGGGAGGTTGGGGCACTGAAGCTTTCTTT	CSVEGGWGTEAFF
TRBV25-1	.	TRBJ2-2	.	TGTGCCAGCCCAGCGGGACTCAGGGGGGCCGGGGAGCTGTTTTTT	CASPAGLRGAGELFF
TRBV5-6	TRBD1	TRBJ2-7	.	TGTGCCAGCAGCTACGGGACAGGGGTTTTCGAGCAGTACTTC	CASSYGTGVFEQYF
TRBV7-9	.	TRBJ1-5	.	TGTGCCAGCAGCTTGACTCATCAGCCCCAGCATTTT	CASSLTHQPQHF
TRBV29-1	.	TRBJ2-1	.	TGCAGCGTTGACGGGGGACCGGGAAGCCTCTACAATGAGCAGTTCTTC	CSVDGGPGSLYNEQFF